Listed below are T cell receptor beta chains from one sample, sequenced in a study of molecular identifiers for immune sequencing clone quantification. TCRdb passed the PCR reads through MiXCR, listing each CDR3 protein once. The sample contains 63,000 or so distinct CDR3 sequences, 15% to 20% of which appear only once. The sample was naive CD8+ T cells from blood, with Jurkat cell RNA spiked in. The origin of the receptors is a human donor in good health. Some libraries in this study had Jurkat cell RNA spiked in. The CDR3 runs from the conserved cysteine through the conserved F or W. A D gene is named only where the DNA matches it firmly. Clone size is stated in some rows and not others, as once, few, many or a class when expanded.

j_call,v_call,d_call,clone_size,cdr3_aa,cdr3_nt
TRBJ2-4,TRBV2,TRBD1,many,CASSESRFDRGGQNIQYF,TGTGCCAGCAGTGAATCCCGATTCGACAGGGGGGGCCAAAACATTCAGTACTTC
TRBJ2-1,TRBV19,NA,many,CASHDTGSGNEQFF,TGTGCCAGTCACGATACAGGCTCCGGCAATGAGCAGTTCTTC
TRBJ1-1,TRBV27,NA,many,CASSLSGGNEAFF,TGTGCCAGCAGTTTATCCGGAGGGAATGAAGCTTTCTTT
TRBJ2-7,TRBV7-9,TRBD1,few,CASSSGGDEQYF,TGTGCCAGCAGCTCAGGGGGCGACGAGCAGTACTTC
TRBJ2-7,TRBV28,NA,many,CASSLQPSGYYEQYF,TGTGCCAGCAGTTTACAGCCCTCGGGCTACTACGAGCAGTACTTC
TRBJ2-1,TRBV21-1,NA,NA,CASSLPEALSSYNEQFF,TGTGCCAGCAGCCTCCCCGAGGCCCTGAGCTCCTACAATGAGCAGTTCTTC
TRBJ1-2,TRBV20-1,NA,few,CSGEEGEHGYTF,TGCAGTGGAGAGGAGGGAGAGCATGGCTACACCTTC
TRBJ2-1,TRBV6-4,TRBD2,few,CASSERLASPKLSSYNEQFF,TGTGCCAGCAGCGAGAGACTAGCTAGTCCCAAATTGAGCTCCTACAATGAGCAGTTCTTC
TRBJ2-7,TRBV5-6,NA,many,CASSLVAGLYEQYF,TGTGCCAGCAGCTTGGTGGCCGGATTATACGAGCAGTACTTC
TRBJ2-1,TRBV12-3/TRBV12-4,TRBD1,NA,CASSEGTGAYEQFF,TGTGCCAGCAGCGAAGGGACAGGAGCCTACGAGCAGTTCTTC
TRBJ2-1,TRBV29-1,TRBD2,NA,CSVEKRVIAGDNEQFF,TGCAGCGTTGAGAAGCGGGTTATAGCGGGGGACAATGAGCAGTTCTTC
TRBJ2-3,TRBV2,TRBD1,few,CANIPKQGAVGDTQYF,TGTGCCAATATACCCAAGCAGGGGGCTGTTGGAGATACGCAGTATTTT
TRBJ2-7,TRBV5-1,TRBD1,many,CASSLAGGSYEQYF,TGCGCCAGCAGCTTGGCAGGGGGCTCCTACGAGCAGTACTTC
TRBJ2-4,TRBV27,TRBD2,many,CASSSPVEGGPLGNIQYF,TGTGCCAGCAGTTCCCCGGTGGAGGGAGGGCCATTGGGGAACATTCAGTACTTC
TRBJ2-1,TRBV29-1,TRBD2,many,CSADPDGWGGNEQFF,TGCAGCGCCGACCCCGACGGGTGGGGGGGCAATGAGCAGTTCTTC
TRBJ2-7,TRBV7-9,NA,many,CASSLAPGYEQYF,TGTGCCAGCAGCTTAGCGCCGGGCTACGAGCAGTACTTC
TRBJ1-1,TRBV19,NA,few,CASSMGRAEAFF,TGTGCCAGTAGTATGGGCAGGGCTGAAGCTTTCTTT
TRBJ2-2,TRBV7-9,TRBD1,NA,CASSSPGQPPTGELFF,TGTGCCAGCAGCTCACCGGGACAGCCCCCCACCGGGGAGCTGTTTTTT
TRBJ2-1,TRBV27,TRBD2,NA,CASSSRLAGPYNEQFF,TGTGCCAGCAGTTCCCGACTAGCGGGTCCCTACAATGAGCAGTTCTTC
TRBJ2-3,TRBV6-6,NA,NA,CASTTGLRYTDTQYF,TGTGCCAGCACTACAGGGCTCCGATACACAGATACGCAGTATTTT
TRBJ2-1,TRBV13,NA,many,CASSQGNNEQFF,TGTGCCAGCAGCCAGGGAAACAATGAGCAGTTCTTC
TRBJ2-7,TRBV6-1,TRBD1,NA,CATLDREQYF,TGTGCCACGCTGGACAGGGAGCAGTACTTC
TRBJ2-7,TRBV27,TRBD2,many,CASSTGGGVYEQYF,TGTGCCAGCAGTACCGGGGGGGGGGTCTACGAGCAGTACTTC
TRBJ1-1,TRBV27,NA,many,CASSSVPAGVPNTEAFF,TGTGCCAGCAGTTCTGTACCCGCAGGGGTGCCGAACACTGAAGCTTTCTTT
TRBJ1-2,TRBV27,NA,NA,CASSQTLGINYGYTF,TGTGCCAGCAGTCAAACATTGGGGATCAACTATGGCTACACCTTC
TRBJ2-7,TRBV6-5,NA,many,CASSYGRGDYEQYF,TGTGCCAGCAGTTACGGTCGGGGAGACTACGAGCAGTACTTC
TRBJ2-5,TRBV14,NA,NA,CAGSQSNRQETQHF,TGTGCCGGCAGCCAATCGAACCGCCAAGAGACCCAGCACTTC
TRBJ1-1,TRBV29-1,NA,many,CSVDARATTEAFF,TGCAGCGTGGACGCCAGGGCAACCACTGAAGCTTTCTTT
TRBJ2-7,TRBV7-9,NA,many,CASSLEQGFYEQYF,TGTGCCAGCAGCCTCGAACAGGGTTTCTACGAGCAGTACTTC
TRBJ2-7,TRBV9,NA,many,CASSVADGTGAYEQYF,TGTGCCAGCAGCGTAGCTGACGGGACGGGTGCCTACGAGCAGTACTTC
TRBJ2-2,TRBV27,NA,NA,CASSPLERFANTGELFF,TGTGCCAGCAGTCCCCTAGAGCGGTTCGCGAACACCGGGGAGCTGTTTTTT
TRBJ2-1,TRBV7-9,NA,NA,CASSRQLANEQFF,TGTGCCAGCAGTCGTCAGCTGGCCAATGAGCAGTTCTTC
TRBJ2-1,TRBV29-1,NA,many,CSVEDLKAGSSYNEQFF,TGCAGCGTTGAAGACCTTAAAGCGGGTAGCTCCTACAATGAGCAGTTCTTC
TRBJ1-4,TRBV5-6,NA,many,CASSLVGATNEKLFF,TGTGCCAGCAGTCTGGTAGGGGCAACTAATGAAAAACTGTTTTTT
TRBJ2-7,TRBV20-1,NA,many,CSASGGNPYEQYF,TGCAGTGCTAGTGGGGGGAATCCCTACGAGCAGTACTTC
TRBJ1-6,TRBV6-5,NA,many,CASSYQQEGNSPLHF,TGTGCCAGCAGTTACCAACAGGAAGGAAATTCACCCCTCCACTTT
TRBJ1-5,TRBV20-1,TRBD1,many,CSARDTGAQPQHF,TGCAGTGCTAGAGATACAGGGGCTCAGCCCCAGCATTTT
TRBJ2-5,TRBV3-1,NA,many,CASSQGDGRMGETQYF,TGTGCCAGCAGCCAAGGCGACGGGCGCATGGGAGAGACCCAGTACTTC
TRBJ2-3,TRBV11-3,TRBD2,many,CASSYGLVADTQYF,TGTGCCAGCAGCTACGGACTAGTTGCAGATACGCAGTATTTT
TRBJ2-1,TRBV19,NA,many,CASQGARPYNEQFF,TGTGCCAGCCAGGGTGCTAGGCCCTACAATGAGCAGTTCTTC
TRBJ1-5,TRBV20-1,NA,many,CSEMGRGNQPQHF,TGCAGTGAGATGGGCAGGGGCAATCAGCCCCAGCATTTT
TRBJ1-5,TRBV28,NA,many,CASSFATDSNQPQHF,TGTGCCAGCAGTTTCGCGACAGATAGCAATCAGCCCCAGCATTTT
TRBJ2-7,TRBV6-1,TRBD2,many,CASSGVVLLAGGAYEQYF,TGTGCCAGCAGCGGAGTAGTGTTACTAGCGGGAGGGGCCTACGAGCAGTACTTC
TRBJ2-1,TRBV5-6,NA,many,CASSFTPDEQFF,TGTGCCAGCAGCTTCACCCCCGACGAGCAGTTCTTC
TRBJ2-5,TRBV20-1,NA,NA,CSASRTESQETQYF,TGCAGTGCTAGCCGCACCGAGTCTCAAGAGACCCAGTACTTC
TRBJ2-1,TRBV19,TRBD2,few,CASSPSGSPYNEQFF,TGTGCCAGTAGTCCCAGCGGGAGTCCTTACAATGAGCAGTTCTTC
TRBJ2-3,TRBV27,NA,many,CASSSYTDTQYF,TGTGCCAGCAGTTCTTACACAGATACGCAGTATTTT
TRBJ2-4,TRBV9,NA,many,CASSVGETALQYF,TGTGCCAGCAGCGTAGGAGAGACAGCCCTTCAGTACTTC
TRBJ2-7,TRBV10-3,TRBD2,many,CAVGLADSSYEQYF,TGTGCCGTCGGACTAGCTGACAGCTCCTACGAGCAGTACTTC
TRBJ1-2,TRBV27,NA,many,CASSSFSRSYGYTF,TGTGCCAGCAGTTCGTTCAGTCGTTCCTATGGCTACACCTTC